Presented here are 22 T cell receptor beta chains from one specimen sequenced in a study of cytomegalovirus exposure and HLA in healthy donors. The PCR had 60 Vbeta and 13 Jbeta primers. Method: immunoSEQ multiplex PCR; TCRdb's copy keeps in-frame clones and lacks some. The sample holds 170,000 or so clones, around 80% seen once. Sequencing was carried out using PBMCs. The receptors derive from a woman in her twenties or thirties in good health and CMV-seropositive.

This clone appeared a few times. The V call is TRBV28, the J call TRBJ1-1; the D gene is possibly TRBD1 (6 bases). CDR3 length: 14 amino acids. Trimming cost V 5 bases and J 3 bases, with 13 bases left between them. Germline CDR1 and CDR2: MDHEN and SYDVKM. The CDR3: CASSPYREYTEAFF. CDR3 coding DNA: TGTGCCAGCAGTCCTTACAGGGAATACACTGAAGCTTTCTTT.

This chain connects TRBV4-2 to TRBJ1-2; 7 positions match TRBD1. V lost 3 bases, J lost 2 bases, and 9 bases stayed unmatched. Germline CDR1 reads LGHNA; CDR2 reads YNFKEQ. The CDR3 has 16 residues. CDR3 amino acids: CASSQGGTEQNYGYTF. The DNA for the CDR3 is TGTGCCAGCAGCCAGGGCGGGACAGAGCAAAACTATGGCTACACCTTC.

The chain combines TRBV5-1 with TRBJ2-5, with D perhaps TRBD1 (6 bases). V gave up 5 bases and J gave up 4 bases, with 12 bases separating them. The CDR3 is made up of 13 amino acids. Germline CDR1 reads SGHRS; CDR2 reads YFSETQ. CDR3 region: CASRRDIGETQYF. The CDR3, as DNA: TGCGCCAGCAGAAGGGACATTGGAGAGACCCAGTACTTC.

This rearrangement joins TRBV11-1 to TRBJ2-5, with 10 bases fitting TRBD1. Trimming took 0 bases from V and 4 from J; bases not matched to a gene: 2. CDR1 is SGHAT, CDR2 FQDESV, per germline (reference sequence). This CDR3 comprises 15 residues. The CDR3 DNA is TGTGCCAGCAGCTTAGCTTGGACAGGGGGAGAGACCCAGTACTTC. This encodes CASSLAWTGGETQYF. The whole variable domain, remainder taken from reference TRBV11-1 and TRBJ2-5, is EAEVAQSPRYKITEKSQAVAFWCDPISGHATLYWYRQILGQGPELLVQFQDESVVDDSQLPKDRFSAERLKGVDSTLKIQPAELGDSAMYLCASSLAWTGGETQYFGPGTRLLVL.

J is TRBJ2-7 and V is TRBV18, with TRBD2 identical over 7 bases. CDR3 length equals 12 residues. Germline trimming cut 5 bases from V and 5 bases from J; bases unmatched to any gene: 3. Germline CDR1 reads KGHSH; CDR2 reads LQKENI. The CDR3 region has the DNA TGTGCCAGCTCAGCGGGGAGGGACGAGCAGTACTTC. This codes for CASSAGRDEQYF.

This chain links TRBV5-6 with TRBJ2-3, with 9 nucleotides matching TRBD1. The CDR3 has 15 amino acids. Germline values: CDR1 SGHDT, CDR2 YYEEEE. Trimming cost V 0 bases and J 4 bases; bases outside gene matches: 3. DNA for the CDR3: TGTGCCAGCAGCTTGGTTGGGACAGGGTCAGATACGCAGTATTTT. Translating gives CASSLVGTGSDTQYF.

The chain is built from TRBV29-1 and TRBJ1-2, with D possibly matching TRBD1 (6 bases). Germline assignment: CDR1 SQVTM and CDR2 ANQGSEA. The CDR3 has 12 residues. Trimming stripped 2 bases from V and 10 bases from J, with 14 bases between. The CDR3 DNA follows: TGCAGCGTTGAATCCAGGACAGAAGACTACACCTTC. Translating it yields CSVESRTEDYTF.

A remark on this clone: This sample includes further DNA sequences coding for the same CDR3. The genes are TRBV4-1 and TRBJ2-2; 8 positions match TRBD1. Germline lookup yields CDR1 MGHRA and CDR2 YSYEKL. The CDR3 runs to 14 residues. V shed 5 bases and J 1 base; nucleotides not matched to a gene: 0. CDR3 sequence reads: CASSDRGNTGELFF. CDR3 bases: TGCGCCAGCAGCGACAGGGGGAACACCGGGGAGCTGTTTTTT.

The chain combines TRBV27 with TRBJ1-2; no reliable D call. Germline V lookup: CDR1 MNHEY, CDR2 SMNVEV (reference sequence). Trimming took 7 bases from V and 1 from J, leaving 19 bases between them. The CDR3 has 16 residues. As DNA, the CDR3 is TGTGCCAGCACCAGGAATCTCGGGAATTTTAACTATGGCTACACCTTC. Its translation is CASTRNLGNFNYGYTF.

In nucleotides, the CDR3 is TGTGCCAGCAGCGTCGAGGACAGGAGGGAGACCCAGTACTTC. Its protein product is CASSVEDRRETQYF. V usage is TRBV9 and J usage is TRBJ2-5; 7 nucleotides line up with TRBD1. The V segment lost 2 bases and the J segment 5 bases; nucleotides outside the gene matches: 6. The CDR3 spans 14 residues. Germline-derived CDR1 and CDR2 are SGDLS and YYNGEE.

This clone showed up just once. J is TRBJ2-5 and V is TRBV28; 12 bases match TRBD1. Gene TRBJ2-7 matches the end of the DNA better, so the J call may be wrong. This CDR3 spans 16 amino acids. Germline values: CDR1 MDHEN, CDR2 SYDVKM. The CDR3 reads CASNQISGTGGNEQYF. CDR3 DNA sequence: TGTGCCAGCAATCAAATCTCCGGGACAGGGGGCAACGAGCAGTACTTC.

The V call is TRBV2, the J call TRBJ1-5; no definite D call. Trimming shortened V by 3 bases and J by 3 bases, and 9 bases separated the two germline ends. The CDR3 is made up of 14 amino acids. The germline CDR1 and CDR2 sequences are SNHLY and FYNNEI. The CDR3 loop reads CASSDLTSNQPQHF. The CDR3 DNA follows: TGTGCCAGCAGTGATTTAACATCCAATCAGCCCCAGCATTTT.

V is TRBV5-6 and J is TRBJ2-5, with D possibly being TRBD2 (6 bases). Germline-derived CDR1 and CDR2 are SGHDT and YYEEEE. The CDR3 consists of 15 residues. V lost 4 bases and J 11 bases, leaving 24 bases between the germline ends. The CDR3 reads CASSGGTYLSGPQYF. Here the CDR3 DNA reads TGTGCCAGCAGCGGGGGGACCTATCTTAGCGGTCCTCAGTACTTC.

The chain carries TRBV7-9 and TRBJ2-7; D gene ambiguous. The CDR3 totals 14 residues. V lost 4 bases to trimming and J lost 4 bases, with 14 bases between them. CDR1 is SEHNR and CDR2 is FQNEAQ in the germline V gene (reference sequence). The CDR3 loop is CASSSTLTLYEQYF. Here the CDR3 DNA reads TGTGCCAGCAGCTCGACTCTGACCCTGTACGAGCAGTACTTC.

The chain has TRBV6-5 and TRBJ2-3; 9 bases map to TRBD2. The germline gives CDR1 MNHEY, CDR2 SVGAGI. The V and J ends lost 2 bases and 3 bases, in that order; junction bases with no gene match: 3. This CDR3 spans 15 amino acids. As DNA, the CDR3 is TGTGCCAGCAGTTACGCGGGAGGGGGTACAGATACGCAGTATTTT. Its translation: CASSYAGGGTDTQYF.

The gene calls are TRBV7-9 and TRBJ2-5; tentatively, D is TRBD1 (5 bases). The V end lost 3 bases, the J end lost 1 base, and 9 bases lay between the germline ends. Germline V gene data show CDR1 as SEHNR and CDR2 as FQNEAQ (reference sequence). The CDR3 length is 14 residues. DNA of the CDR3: TGTGCCAGCAGCTTTTCCAGGGTCCAAGAGACCCAGTACTTC. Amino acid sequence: CASSFSRVQETQYF.

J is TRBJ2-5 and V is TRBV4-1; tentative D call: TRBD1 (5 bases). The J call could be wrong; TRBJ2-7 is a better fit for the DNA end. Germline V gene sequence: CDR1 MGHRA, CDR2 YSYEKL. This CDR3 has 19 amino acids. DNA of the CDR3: TGCGCCAGCAGCCAAGATCCCCCTGACAGTCCACTTAGTCCCTACGAGCAGTACTTC. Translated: CASSQDPPDSPLSPYEQYF.

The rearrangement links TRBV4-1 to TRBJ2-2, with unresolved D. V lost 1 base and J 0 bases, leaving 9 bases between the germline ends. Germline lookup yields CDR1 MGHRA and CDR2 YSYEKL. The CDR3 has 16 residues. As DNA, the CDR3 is TGCGCCAGCAGCCAAGTCGCTACTCCGAACACCGGGGAGCTGTTTTTT. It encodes CASSQVATPNTGELFF.

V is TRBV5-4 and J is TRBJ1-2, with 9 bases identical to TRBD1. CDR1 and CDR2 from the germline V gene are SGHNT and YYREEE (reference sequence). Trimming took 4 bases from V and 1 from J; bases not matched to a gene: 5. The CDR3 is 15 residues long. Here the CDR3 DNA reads TGTGCCAGCAGCACCGGACAGGGGAATAACTATGGCTACACCTTC. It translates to CASSTGQGNNYGYTF.

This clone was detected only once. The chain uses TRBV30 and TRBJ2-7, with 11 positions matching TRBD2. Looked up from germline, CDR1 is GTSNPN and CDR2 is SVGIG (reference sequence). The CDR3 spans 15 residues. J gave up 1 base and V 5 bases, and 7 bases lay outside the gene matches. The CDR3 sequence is CAWATSGGNSYEQYF. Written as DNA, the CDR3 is TGTGCCTGGGCTACTAGCGGGGGAAATTCCTACGAGCAGTACTTC.

The CDR3 loop reads CASSVGLGLNIQYF. As DNA, the CDR3 is TGTGCCAGCAGCGTAGGACTAGGATTAAACATTCAGTACTTC. The V call is TRBV9, the J call TRBJ2-4; a weak D match, TRBD2 (6 bases). Germline V gene sequence: CDR1 SGDLS, CDR2 YYNGEE. The CDR3 length is 14 residues. V shed 0 bases and J shed 6 bases, with 10 bases lying between them.

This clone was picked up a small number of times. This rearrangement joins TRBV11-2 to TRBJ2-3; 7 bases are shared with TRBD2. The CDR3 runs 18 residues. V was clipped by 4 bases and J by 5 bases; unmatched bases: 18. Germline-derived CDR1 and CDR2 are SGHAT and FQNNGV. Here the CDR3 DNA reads TGTGCCAGCAGCTCTTTCCCGGAAGTGGGAGGGGAAGTAGATACGCAGTATTTT. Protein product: CASSSFPEVGGEVDTQYF.